This T cell receptor (beta chain) is from a study of sequential checkpoint blockade in melanoma. Across the whole study: Patients were randomized 1:1 to nivolumab-then-ipilimumab or ipilimumab-then-nivolumab first-line. Each arm's sequence ended with maintenance nivolumab.

The method was immunoSEQ multiplex PCR; TCRdb's version includes in-frame clones alone and lacks a portion of them. The sample lists 35,000 to 40,000 clones; roughly 90% were seen once. The length of the CDR3 is 13 residues. Germline V gene lookup returns CDR1 LGHNA and CDR2 YNFKEQ. V lost 1 base and J lost 10; bases outside the gene matches: 4. Indicated treatment: randomized to nivolumab then ipilimumab (arm A) or the reverse (arm B). Patients had received no earlier DNA-damaging chemotherapy. From thawed PBMCs, live CD3+CD8+ cells negative for CD19 and CD56 were sorted. The sequencing used CD8+ T cells sorted from blood (inferred from file names), collected from a patient given nivolumab and ipilimumab in sequence. The rearrangement links TRBV4-2 to TRBJ2-4, with TRBD1 matching 7 bases. The source is a human donor with melanoma. The CDR3 sequence is CASSQGQGEIQYF. CDR3 in DNA: TGTGCCAGCAGCCAAGGACAGGGTGAAATTCAGTACTTC.